This T cell receptor (beta chain) was obtained from a study of PD-L1 blockade in urothelial cancer. The repertoire was sequenced with immunoSEQ multiplex PCR; TCRdb's copy has only in-frame clones and lacks some. The table lists around 40,000 clones, more than 70% of them singletons. Germline CDR1 SGHAT, CDR2 FQNNGV. Trimming cost V 5 bases and J 5 bases, with 15 bases left between them. The CDR3 runs 14 residues. The sequence was collected from a man in his sixties with urothelial cancer. The sample consisted of PBMCs, taken around atezolizumab (anti-PD-L1) treatment. The J gene is TRBJ2-5, the V gene TRBV11-2, with D perhaps TRBD2 (5 bases). CDR3 sequence: CASSLNSGRETQYF. DNA for the CDR3: TGTGCCAGCAGCCTCAACTCGGGAAGGGAGACCCAGTACTTC.